This T cell receptor (beta chain) was recovered during a study of T cell repertoires in cytomegalovirus infection. About the research overall: Recently identified HLA-C-restricted CMV epitopes and well-studied HLA-B-restricted CMV epitopes were used by the study. Public TCR beta signatures indicated both CMV infection and matching HLA type. Study-level points and caveats: Across the ex vivo response, the dominant clonotypes were HLA-C-restricted CMV-specific TCR beta clonotypes. Cumulative frequency of public TCR beta families picked out carriers of CMV plus the relevant HLA.

There are a few counts of this clonotype. Its cognate antigen is unknown. Per the germline V gene, CDR1 is SEHNR and CDR2 is FQNEAQ (reference sequence). The junction had 8 bases not matched to a gene; V was cut back by 2 bases and J by 9 bases. The length of the CDR3 is 15 residues. MiXCR, run by TCRdb on the reads, gives a single entry per CDR3 protein. The sample has some 700,000 distinct CDR3 sequences; around a third are singletons. The chain has TRBV7-9 and TRBJ2-1, with TRBD2 matching 9 bases. This TCR derives from a human donor in good health (CMV status not recorded). Some clones in this sample may be carry-over from other donors' samples. The starting material was cultured PBMCs, obtained from culture after CMV antigen stimulation. CDR3 residues: CASSLRLAGSPEQFF. The CDR3 coding sequence is TGTGCCAGCAGCTTACGGCTAGCGGGAAGTCCTGAGCAGTTCTTC.